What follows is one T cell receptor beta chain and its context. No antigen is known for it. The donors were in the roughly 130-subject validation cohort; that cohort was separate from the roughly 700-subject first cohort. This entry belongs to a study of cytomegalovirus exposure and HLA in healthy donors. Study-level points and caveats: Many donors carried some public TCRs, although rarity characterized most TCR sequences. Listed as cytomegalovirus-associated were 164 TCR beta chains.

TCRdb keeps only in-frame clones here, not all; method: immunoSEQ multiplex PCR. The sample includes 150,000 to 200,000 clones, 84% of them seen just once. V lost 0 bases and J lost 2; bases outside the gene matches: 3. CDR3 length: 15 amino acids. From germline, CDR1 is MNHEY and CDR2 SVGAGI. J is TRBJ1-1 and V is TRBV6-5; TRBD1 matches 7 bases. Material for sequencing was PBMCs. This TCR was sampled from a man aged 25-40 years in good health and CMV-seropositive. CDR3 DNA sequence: TGTGCCAGCAGTTACTCGGGACAGCATAACACTGAAGCTTTCTTT. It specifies CASSYSGQHNTEAFF.